Listed below are T cell receptor beta chains from one sample, sequenced in a study of T cells in Graves' hyperthyroidism and ophthalmopathy. TCRdb reprocessed the multiplex PCR reads via MiXCR and lists one record per CDR3 protein. The sample holds around 570,000 distinct CDR3 sequences, 20% seen once. Sequenced input: blood. These receptors all stem from a man aged 40-49 years with Graves' ophthalmopathy. The CDR3 runs from the conserved cysteine through the conserved F or W. The D gene is left open where the match is weak. Not all rows give a size; the values are once, few, many and, for expanded clones, a class.

j_call clone_size d_call v_call cdr3_aa cdr3_nt
TRBJ2-7 . . TRBV11-2 CASSQSVGKYEQYF TGTGCCAGCAGCCAATCGGTGGGCAAATACGAGCAGTACTTC
TRBJ1-2 . . TRBV15 CATSNPGQGDGYTF TGTGCCACCAGCAACCCGGGACAAGGTGATGGCTACACCTTC
TRBJ2-1 many TRBD2 TRBV5-1 CASSSGTSLYNEQFF TGCGCCAGCAGCTCAGGGACTAGCTTATACAATGAGCAGTTCTTC
TRBJ2-1 many TRBD2 TRBV28 CASSLTITAGGGEQFF TGTGCCAGCAGTTTAACGATTACGGCGGGCGGGGGTGAGCAGTTCTTC
TRBJ2-1 few . TRBV7-9 CASSFRGHEQFF TGTGCCAGCAGCTTCCGGGGGCATGAGCAGTTCTTC
TRBJ2-7 many . TRBV18 CASSFRFFYEQYF TGTGCCAGCTCCTTCAGGTTTTTCTACGAGCAGTACTTC
TRBJ1-2 few . TRBV28 CASSSNREGYTF TGTGCCAGCAGCTCCAACAGGGAAGGCTACACCTTC
TRBJ2-1 . . TRBV6-2/TRBV6-3 CASSYSVGPQFF TGTGCCAGCAGTTACTCGGTCGGACCGCAGTTCTTC
TRBJ2-1 many . TRBV30 CAWSVQYNEQFF TGTGCCTGGAGTGTACAATACAATGAGCAGTTCTTC
TRBJ1-4 few . TRBV20-1 CSALSRRSPNEKLFF TGCAGTGCCCTGAGCCGCAGAAGCCCGAATGAAAAACTGTTTTTT
TRBJ1-2 . . TRBV29-1 CSVEFGGYVDGYTF TGCAGCGTTGAATTCGGGGGGTACGTTGATGGCTACACCTTC
TRBJ2-7 many TRBD1 TRBV18 CASSPRGTGPYEQYF TGTGCCAGCTCACCAAGGGGGACAGGGCCCTACGAGCAGTACTTC
TRBJ2-1 . TRBD1 TRBV4-1 CASSQDPPGQGRNEQFF TGCGCCAGCAGCCAAGATCCTCCGGGACAGGGGAGGAATGAGCAGTTCTTC
TRBJ2-3 . . TRBV3-1 CASSQSGQKTDTQYF TGTGCCAGCAGCCAAAGTGGGCAAAAAACAGATACGCAGTATTTT
TRBJ2-7 many TRBD2 TRBV4-1 CASSLLAVHDEQYF TGCGCCAGCAGTCTCCTAGCGGTTCACGACGAGCAGTACTTC
TRBJ2-2 many TRBD2 TRBV20-1 CSARDPLAEHGELFF TGCAGTGCTAGAGATCCCCTAGCGGAACACGGGGAGCTGTTTTTT
TRBJ2-1 . TRBD2 TRBV6-6 CASSYSSLAGLTYNEQFF TGTGCCAGCAGTTACTCATCGTTAGCGGGGCTTACCTACAATGAGCAGTTCTTC
TRBJ2-6 few . TRBV7-2 CASSPPTLDFSGANVLTF TGTGCCAGCAGCCCACCGACCCTAGACTTCTCTGGGGCCAACGTCCTGACTTTC
TRBJ2-1 few . TRBV3-1 CASSLLDSRTDNEQFF TGTGCCAGCAGCCTCTTAGACTCCAGAACGGACAATGAGCAGTTCTTC
TRBJ2-7 . . TRBV2 CASSVFRNEQYF TGTGCCAGCAGTGTCTTCCGTAACGAGCAGTACTTC
TRBJ2-3 . TRBD2 TRBV5-1 CASSLGGTSTDTRYF TGCGCCAGCAGCTTGGGCGGGACTAGCACAGATACGCGGTATTTT
TRBJ1-2 few . TRBV20-1 CSARDNWKGGYTF TGCAGTGCTAGAGATAATTGGAAGGGAGGGTACACCTTC
TRBJ2-1 many . TRBV3-1 CASSQGDLYNEQFF TGTGCCAGCAGCCAAGGGGACTTATACAATGAGCAGTTCTTC
TRBJ2-2 few . TRBV6-5 CASSYVTFANTGELFF TGTGCCAGCAGTTACGTAACTTTTGCGAACACCGGGGAGCTGTTTTTT
TRBJ2-1 . . TRBV28 CASSLGGLKANEQFF TGTGCCAGCAGCCTGGGGGGACTTAAGGCCAATGAGCAGTTCTTC
TRBJ1-2 many . TRBV2 CASSDRAGRGYTF TGTGCCAGCAGTGATAGGGCAGGACGCGGCTACACCTTC
TRBJ2-1 . . TRBV20-1 CSARDLSGYNEQFF TGCAGTGCTAGAGACCTTAGCGGCTACAATGAGCAGTTCTTC
TRBJ2-5 many TRBD2 TRBV7-9 CASSAPSGATQQTQYF TGTGCCAGCAGCGCCCCTAGCGGGGCTACGCAACAGACCCAGTACTTC
TRBJ2-2 . . TRBV4-2 CASSQDLALVEGVPGELFF TGTGCCAGCAGCCAAGATCTAGCGCTGGTAGAGGGGGTACCCGGGGAGCTGTTTTTT
TRBJ1-1 few TRBD1 TRBV7-2 CASSNRDRATEAFF TGTGCCAGCAGCAACCGGGACAGGGCTACTGAAGCTTTCTTT
TRBJ2-1 . . TRBV27 CASSLLPLGNNEQFF TGTGCCAGCAGTTTACTCCCCTTGGGGAACAATGAGCAGTTCTTC
TRBJ2-3 once TRBD2 TRBV7-3 CASSLSLGLAGGANTQYF TGTGCCAGCAGCTTATCCCTCGGCCTAGCGGGAGGAGCAAATACGCAGTATTTT
TRBJ2-5 . . TRBV20-1 CSAKVGGQETQYF TGCAGTGCTAAAGTAGGCGGACAAGAGACCCAGTACTTC
TRBJ2-3 many . TRBV28 CASSFGPGASTDTQYF TGTGCCAGCAGTTTCGGTCCGGGTGCTAGCACAGATACGCAGTATTTT
TRBJ1-1 many TRBD1 TRBV13 CASSWDRQGAFF TGTGCCAGCAGCTGGGACAGGCAGGGAGCTTTCTTT
TRBJ1-2 many . TRBV2 CASRVYGYTF TGTGCCAGCAGAGTCTATGGCTACACCTTC
TRBJ2-5 many TRBD1 TRBV2 CASTGTEYQETQYF TGTGCCAGCACCGGGACAGAGTACCAAGAGACCCAGTACTTC
TRBJ2-1 many TRBD1 TRBV9 CASSRRGQGANEQFF TGTGCCAGCAGCCGTAGGGGACAGGGGGCGAATGAGCAGTTCTTC
TRBJ1-2 . . TRBV7-8 CASREPGLTSNYGYTF TGTGCCAGCAGAGAACCGGGATTAACCTCTAACTATGGCTACACCTTC
TRBJ2-7 few . TRBV30 CAWSGAAEQYF TGTGCCTGGTCAGGGGCGGCGGAGCAGTACTTC
TRBJ2-7 many TRBD2 TRBV11-2 CASSPGLAGLTYEQYF TGTGCCAGCAGCCCGGGACTAGCGGGCCTGACCTACGAGCAGTACTTC